The 17 T cell receptor beta chains presented below share a single source sample, sequenced in a study of blood T cell repertoires in COVID-19. The data were produced by immunoSEQ multiplex PCR, yet TCRdb's version contains in-frame clones alone and is incomplete. The table has 150,000 or so clones, approximately 87% seen once; the top ten hold under 4.5%. The sequencing sample was made of PBMCs or T cells enriched from blood (not recorded which). These receptor sequences come from a woman in her 50s who had recovered from COVID-19.

This chain connects TRBV4-3 to TRBJ1-2, with a possible D match to TRBD1 (5 bases). Germline V gene lookup returns CDR1 LGHNA and CDR2 YSLEER. The CDR3 covers 15 residues. Trimming cost V 0 bases and J 0 bases, with 8 bases left between them. CDR3 residues: CASSQERTTNYGYTF. As DNA, the CDR3 is TGCGCCAGCAGCCAAGAACGGACAACTAACTATGGCTACACCTTC.

This clone was detected only a few times. The chain carries TRBV2 and TRBJ1-5; tentative D call: TRBD1 (5 bases). This CDR3 contains 12 residues. Germline loops: CDR1 SNHLY, CDR2 FYNNEI. Trimming took off 8 bases at V and 0 bases at J, with 5 bases between the two ends. CDR3 amino acids: CASGASNQPQHF. The CDR3 region has the DNA TGTGCCAGCGGGGCTAGCAATCAGCCCCAGCATTTT.

This chain connects TRBV30 to TRBJ1-6; TRBD1 aligns across 7 bases. CDR1 and CDR2 from the germline V gene are GTSNPN and SVGIG (reference sequence). The CDR3 has 15 residues. V trimming: 3 bases; J trimming: 10 bases; junction bases outside the gene matches: 12. CDR3 DNA: TGTGCCTGGAGCACCTTAACAGGGGTTGGGTCACCCCTCCACTTT. Its translation is CAWSTLTGVGSPLHF.

This chain uses TRBV3-1 (or the pseudogene TRBV3-2) with TRBJ1-2; TRBD1 matches 8 bases. The V gene's germline CDR1 is LGHDT and CDR2 YNNKEL (reference sequence). The trim removed 6 bases at V and 6 bases at J, leaving 3 bases unmatched. The CDR3 is made up of 12 amino acids. CDR3 sequence reads: CASSRDRHGYTF. CDR3 DNA sequence: TGTGCCAGCAGTCGGGACAGGCATGGCTACACCTTC.

J is TRBJ1-5 and V is TRBV4-1; TRBD1 might be the D (5 bases). This CDR3 is built from 15 residues. Per germline, CDR1 MGHRA and CDR2 YSYEKL. V lost 0 bases and J lost 5, with 11 bases in between. The CDR3 DNA reads TGCGCCAGCAGCCAAGATTGGCAGGGCTATCAGCCCCAGCATTTT. Residues: CASSQDWQGYQPQHF.

This chain joins TRBV20-1 and TRBJ2-1; D unclear. Trimming took 6 bases from V and 5 from J, leaving 5 bases between them. The CDR3 loop spans 10 amino acids. Germline V gene sequence: CDR1 DFQATT, CDR2 SNEGSKA (reference sequence). CDR3 sequence (DNA): TGCAGTGCCCACAACAATGAGCAGTTCTTC. Translated: CSAHNNEQFF.

J is TRBJ1-4 and V is TRBV3-1 (or the pseudogene TRBV3-2); maybe TRBD1 (5 bases). CDR3 length equals 15 residues. Trimming pared 4 bases from V and 8 bases from J, leaving 17 bases between. CDR1 is LGHDT and CDR2 is YNNKEL in the germline V gene (reference sequence). In nucleotides, the CDR3 is TGTGCCAGCAGCCTAGGGATGGGACTCGGGGAAAAACTGTTTTTT. Translated, it gives CASSLGMGLGEKLFF.

This clone was seen a single time. The genes are TRBV7-9 and TRBJ2-7; D is unclear. This CDR3 region has 14 residues. CDR1 SEHNR and CDR2 FQNEAQ come from the germline V gene (reference sequence). V was pared by 5 bases and J by 5 bases, with 16 bases between. In DNA, the CDR3 is TGTGCCAGCAGCCCCAGTCCAACGCTCCACGAGCAGTACGTC. Its translation is CASSPSPTLHEQYV.

The V call is TRBV2, the J call TRBJ2-7; D is unresolved. The CDR3 extends over 13 amino acids. V lost 5 bases to trimming and J lost 6 bases, with 14 bases between them. Germline CDR1 SNHLY, CDR2 FYNNEI. CDR3 DNA sequence: TGTGCCAGCAGTCCCCCAGGAATCAGCGAGCAGTACGTC. This gives the protein CASSPPGISEQYV.

This chain's CDR3 is CASGGGRGTSGIWTDTQYF. The CDR3 bases are TGTGCCAGTGGAGGGGGGCGGGGGACTAGCGGGATCTGGACAGATACGCAGTATTTT. This chain uses TRBV19 with TRBJ2-3, with 13 bases aligning to TRBD2. V trimming: 8 bases; J trimming: 3 bases; junction bases outside the gene matches: 17. From germline, CDR1 is LNHDA and CDR2 SQIVND (reference sequence). This CDR3 has 19 amino acids.

The chain has TRBV5-1 and TRBJ2-1; 8 nucleotides align to TRBD2. There are 15 residues in the CDR3. The V segment lost 4 bases and the J segment 12 bases; nucleotides outside the gene matches: 15. CDR1 and CDR2 (germline): SGHRS, YFSETQ. The CDR3 DNA sequence: TGCGCCAGCAGCAGGAGCGGGAGACACTGGGGGGGGCAGTTCTTC. Translating gives CASSRSGRHWGGQFF.

The CDR3 reads CASSFRYGTGDQPQHF. CDR3 bases: TGTGCCAGCAGTTTCCGTTATGGAACAGGCGATCAGCCCCAGCATTTT. The V and J genes are TRBV28 and TRBJ1-5; D is possibly TRBD1 (5 bases). The V gene's germline CDR1 is MDHEN and CDR2 SYDVKM. The V and J ends lost 3 bases and 5 bases respectively, with 17 bases between them. This CDR3 region has 16 residues.

This chain joins TRBV7-9 and TRBJ1-6; TRBD1 might be the D (5 bases). Germline V gene lookup returns CDR1 SEHNR and CDR2 FQNEAQ (reference sequence). The CDR3 loop spans 12 amino acids. V was shortened by 5 bases and J by 8 bases, with 7 bases between the two germline ends. The chain's CDR3 is CASSIRDSPLHF. CDR3 nucleotide sequence: TGTGCCAGCAGCATCAGGGATTCACCCCTCCACTTT.

The chain is built from TRBV28 and TRBJ1-5; perhaps TRBD1 as D (5 bases). Per the germline V gene, CDR1 is MDHEN and CDR2 is SYDVKM. V gave up 3 bases and J gave up 4 bases, with 13 bases separating them. The CDR3 runs to 15 residues. CDR3 residues: CASSFWQGGNQPQHF. In DNA form, the CDR3 reads TGTGCCAGCAGTTTTTGGCAGGGAGGGAATCAGCCCCAGCATTTT.

The V and J genes are TRBV5-5 and TRBJ1-5; D is unclear. Germline V gene lookup returns CDR1 SGHKS and CDR2 YYEKEE (reference sequence). This CDR3 is 13 amino acids long. The ends were cut back, 3 bases at V and 7 bases at J, with 11 bases in the middle. Here the CDR3 DNA reads TGTGCCAGCAGCTCTAACCCCATCCAGCCCCAGCATTTT. This encodes CASSSNPIQPQHF.

The chain joins TRBV18 to TRBJ2-1, with D possibly TRBD2 on 5 matching bases. The V gene's germline CDR1 is KGHSH and CDR2 LQKENI. The CDR3 length is 15 residues. Trimming took off 2 bases at V and 8 bases at J, with 16 bases between the two ends. DNA of the CDR3: TGTGCCAGCTCACCAATTGGAGGTGAGGGCGATGAGCAGTTCTTC. This translates into CASSPIGGEGDEQFF.

The chain joins TRBV2 to TRBJ2-1, with D maybe TRBD1 (6 bases). The germline CDR1 and CDR2 sequences are SNHLY and FYNNEI. The CDR3 is 14 residues long. The V end was cut by 8 bases, the J end by 7 bases, with 18 bases between. CDR3 protein: CASPPTGSWNEQFF. CDR3 coding DNA: TGTGCCAGCCCACCCACAGGGTCGTGGAATGAGCAGTTCTTC.